The 25 T cell receptor beta chains listed next were all sequenced from one sample in a study of OX40 agonist ivuxolimab in advanced cancers. Generated by immunoSEQ multiplex PCR, the TCRdb table keeps only in-frame clones and is missing some. The sample carries 63,000 or so clones, roughly 80% recorded once. Material: CD4+ or CD8+ T cells sorted from blood, obtained in a trial of the OX40 agonist ivuxolimab. The receptors shown here come from an adult with an advanced solid tumor such as melanoma, head and neck, liver or kidney cancer.

The rearrangement links TRBV6-1 to TRBJ2-2, with TRBD2 matching over 8 bases. The ends lost 6 bases at V and 5 bases at J; junction bases unmatched: 8. Germline-derived CDR1 and CDR2 are MNHNS and SASEGT. This CDR3 comprises 15 residues. The CDR3 sequence is CASSPGGRSTGELFF. The CDR3 DNA reads as TGTGCCAGCAGCCCGGGGGGGCGGTCGACCGGGGAGCTGTTTTTT.

On this clone itself: One end of the junction varies from germline; a read error may be responsible. This chain connects TRBV7-2 to TRBJ1-1, with D unresolved. Germline V CDR1 and CDR2: SGHTA, FQGNSA. The CDR3 runs to 13 residues. CDR3 in DNA: TGTGCCAGCAGCCTAGCATTTAACACTGAAGCTTTCTTT. Translated, it gives CASSLAFNTEAFF. Complete variable domain (other parts from reference TRBV7-2 and TRBJ1-1): GAGVSQSPSNKVTEKGKDVELRCDPISGHTALYWYRQSLGQGLEFLIYFQGNSAPDKSGLPSDRFSAERTGGSVSTLTIQRTQQEDSAVYLCASSLAFNTEAFFGQGTRLTVV.

V usage is TRBV6-6 and J usage is TRBJ2-1; 13 bases match TRBD2. The CDR3 covers 15 residues. Germline CDR1 and CDR2: MNHNY and SVGAGI (reference sequence). The J segment lost 10 bases and the V segment lost 2 bases, leaving 5 bases of the junction unmatched. The CDR3 nucleotides read TGTGCCAGCAGTTACCTGACTAGCGGGGGGAGCGAGCAGTTCTTC. Residues: CASSYLTSGGSEQFF.

V usage is TRBV20-1 and J usage is TRBJ2-1; no clear D gene. CDR1 and CDR2 from the germline V gene are DFQATT and SNEGSKA (reference sequence). Trimming shortened V by 6 bases and J by 5 bases, and 5 bases separated the two germline ends. The CDR3 covers 10 residues. For the CDR3, the DNA is TGCAGTGCGGAGAACAATGAGCAGTTCTTC. Encoded protein: CSAENNEQFF.

The rearrangement uses TRBV7-7 and TRBJ2-1, with D unclear. V gave up 5 bases and J gave up 0 bases, with 11 bases separating them. The CDR3 length is 15 residues. In germline, CDR1 is SSHAT, CDR2 FNYEAQ (reference sequence). CDR3 loop: CASSPDASSYNEQFF. The CDR3 coding sequence is TGTGCCAGCAGCCCCGACGCTAGCTCCTACAATGAGCAGTTCTTC.

The V gene is TRBV5-4, the J gene TRBJ2-6; D uncertain. CDR1 SGHNT and CDR2 YYREEE come from the germline V gene (reference sequence). This CDR3 comprises 16 residues. Trimming removed 0 bases at V and 0 bases at J, with 7 bases between. The CDR3 sequence: CASSLAFSSGANVLTF. The CDR3 DNA reads as TGTGCCAGCAGCTTGGCGTTCAGCTCTGGGGCCAACGTCCTGACTTTC.

The chain combines TRBV4-1 with TRBJ2-2; 7 bases are a match to TRBD1. Germline values: CDR1 MGHRA, CDR2 YSYEKL. Trimming cost V 5 bases and J 3 bases; bases outside gene matches: 6. This CDR3 comprises 15 residues. Written as DNA, the CDR3 is TGCGCCAGCAGCTTACAGGGGTTTGACACCGGGGAGCTGTTTTTT. Amino acids: CASSLQGFDTGELFF.

V is TRBV5-1 and J is TRBJ2-3, with D possibly matching TRBD1 (5 bases). V shed 0 bases and J shed 0 bases, with 17 bases lying between them. The CDR3 has 18 residues. Germline CDR1 and CDR2: SGHRS and YFSETQ. The CDR3 loop reads CASSLGVDRGTSTDTQYF. As DNA, the CDR3 is TGCGCCAGCAGCTTGGGGGTCGACAGAGGAACTAGCACAGATACGCAGTATTTT.

This chain joins TRBV14 and TRBJ1-1; no reliable D call. Deletions cut 4 bases from V and 2 bases from J, with 8 bases between. Germline V CDR1 and CDR2: SGHDN, FVKESK. The CDR3 contains 13 residues. The CDR3 DNA is TGTGCCAGCAGCCGGTCGGGTAACACTGAAGCTTTCTTT. It encodes CASSRSGNTEAFF.

The chain employs TRBV11-2 and TRBJ2-1, with a possible D match to TRBD2 (6 bases). Trimming removed 2 bases from V and 1 base from J, with 9 bases in between. The CDR3 covers 15 residues. Germline CDR1 reads SGHAT; CDR2 reads FQNNGV. CDR3 amino acids: CASSLRGGSYNEQFF. Written as DNA, the CDR3 is TGTGCCAGCAGCTTAAGAGGAGGGTCCTACAATGAGCAGTTCTTC.

The chain combines TRBV19 with TRBJ1-3, with D perhaps matching TRBD1 (5 bases). This CDR3 comprises 16 residues. Germline V gene lookup returns CDR1 LNHDA and CDR2 SQIVND (reference sequence). V gave up 6 bases and J gave up 0 bases, with 15 bases separating them. The CDR3 DNA reads TGTGCCAGTAGCCACCCGGGGCAGAGCTCTGGAAACACCATATATTTT. Translation gives CASSHPGQSSGNTIYF. The variable domain in full, with the rest retrieved from reference TRBV19 and TRBJ1-3, is DGGITQSPKYLFRKEGQNVTLSCEQNLNHDAMYWYRQDPGQGLRLIYYSQIVNDFQKGDIAEGYSVSREKKESFPLTVTSAQKNPTAFYLCASSHPGQSSGNTIYFGEGSWLTVV.

The chain joins TRBV18 to TRBJ2-7; 7 positions match TRBD1. The length of the CDR3 is 13 residues. Trimming took 5 bases from V and 5 from J; bases not matched to a gene: 6. CDR1 and CDR2 from the germline V gene are KGHSH and LQKENI. For the CDR3, the DNA is TGTGCCAGCTCAAACAGGGGTACCGACGAGCAGTACTTC. Translation: CASSNRGTDEQYF.

The chain joins TRBV19 to TRBJ1-1; D remains ambiguous. The germline V gene has CDR1 LNHDA and CDR2 SQIVND (reference sequence). V lost 0 bases to trimming and J lost 5 bases, with 7 bases between them. The CDR3 loop spans 13 amino acids. CDR3 nucleotide sequence: TGTGCCAGTAGTATAGATCAACCAACTGAAGCTTTCTTT. Protein sequence: CASSIDQPTEAFF.

This sequence joins TRBV29-1 and TRBJ2-7; D may be TRBD2 (5 bases). Germline CDR1 and CDR2: SQVTM and ANQGSEA. V gave up 3 bases and J gave up 4 bases, with 10 bases separating them. The CDR3 loop spans 12 amino acids. Here the CDR3 reads CSVEYSGYEQYF. The DNA for the CDR3 is TGCAGCGTTGAGTACAGCGGATACGAGCAGTACTTC.

The V and J genes are TRBV6-6 and TRBJ1-5, with D possibly TRBD1 on 5 matching bases. Germline CDR1 and CDR2: MNHNY and SVGAGI (reference sequence). This CDR3 comprises 15 residues. The ends were cut back, 2 bases at V and 7 bases at J, with 15 bases in the middle. The CDR3 nucleotides are TGTGCCAGCAGTTACGCGCAGGGTGTAAAGCAGCCCCAGCATTTT. It yields the protein CASSYAQGVKQPQHF.

This rearrangement joins TRBV5-1 to TRBJ2-7; unclear D gene. The CDR3 has 11 amino acids. Trimming cost V 6 bases and J 4 bases, with 8 bases left between them. CDR1 is SGHRS, CDR2 YFSETQ, per germline. CDR3 nucleotides: TGCGCCAGCAAAGAAGGGTACGAGCAGTACTTC. This translates into CASKEGYEQYF.

This chain links TRBV5-1 with TRBJ1-3; maybe TRBD1 (5 bases). V shed 4 bases and J shed 0 bases, with 11 bases lying between them. From germline, CDR1 is SGHRS and CDR2 YFSETQ. The CDR3 is 15 amino acids. The CDR3 coding sequence is TGCGCCAGCAGCCCCGACAGTTCCTCTGGAAACACCATATATTTT. This translates into CASSPDSSSGNTIYF. Looking up the rest from reference TRBV5-1 and TRBJ1-3 gives the full variable domain: KAGVTQTPRYLIKTRGQQVTLSCSPISGHRSVSWYQQTPGQGLQFLFEYFSETQRNKGNFPGRFSGRQFSNSRSEMNVSTLELGDSALYLCASSPDSSSGNTIYFGEGSWLTVV.

The chain links TRBV27 to TRBJ1-3; D is perhaps TRBD1 (5 bases). CDR3 length equals 17 residues. V was clipped by 3 bases and J by 0 bases, with 15 bases between them. Germline V gene data show CDR1 as MNHEY and CDR2 as SMNVEV (reference sequence). The DNA of the CDR3 is TGTGCCAGCAGTTTCTCCCTCCCCGGGACCTCTGGAAACACCATATATTTT. This encodes CASSFSLPGTSGNTIYF.

This clone showed up just a few times. The chain uses TRBV7-7 and TRBJ2-7; TRBD2 might be the D (6 bases). Per the germline V gene, CDR1 is SSHAT and CDR2 is FNYEAQ (reference sequence). Trimming shortened V by 1 base and J by 6 bases, and 10 bases separated the two germline ends. The CDR3 sequence is 13 residues long. For the CDR3, the DNA is TGTGCCAGCAGCTTAGAATCGGGAGCCGAGCAGTACTTC. It yields the protein CASSLESGAEQYF.

The chain joins TRBV15 to TRBJ2-1, with TRBD2 matching 8 bases. The germline V gene has CDR1 LNHNV and CDR2 YYDKDF (reference sequence). CDR3 size: 16 residues. The trim removed 5 bases at V and 4 bases at J, leaving 10 bases unmatched. The CDR3 loop reads CATSYSGVSRYNEQFF. The DNA of the CDR3 is TGTGCCACCAGCTATAGCGGGGTTAGCCGATACAATGAGCAGTTCTTC. The variable domain in full, completed from reference TRBV15 and TRBJ2-1, reads DAMVIQNPRYQVTQFGKPVTLSCSQTLNHNVMYWYQQKSSQAPKLLFHYYDKDFNNEADTPDNFQSRRPNTSFCFLDIRSPGLGDTAMYLCATSYSGVSRYNEQFFGPGTRLTVL.

This clone was observed a handful of times. The chain combines TRBV19 with TRBJ2-7, with D perhaps matching TRBD1 or TRBD2 (5 bases each). Germline V gene data show CDR1 as LNHDA and CDR2 as SQIVND (reference sequence). The CDR3 spans 15 residues. V gave up 4 bases and J gave up 0 bases, with 13 bases separating them. CDR3 coding DNA: TGTGCCAGTAGTAGCCGGGACCTCTCCTCCTACGAGCAGTACTTC. This codes for CASSSRDLSSYEQYF.

CDR3: CASAALQGGEQFF. DNA for the CDR3: TGCGCCAGCGCGGCTTTACAAGGGGGTGAGCAGTTCTTC. V usage is TRBV10-2 and J usage is TRBJ2-1, with D perhaps matching TRBD1 (6 bases). Trimming cost V 8 bases and J 9 bases, with 17 bases left between them. From germline, CDR1 is WSHSY and CDR2 SAAADI. The CDR3 totals 13 residues.

V and J are TRBV6-1 and TRBJ2-7, with D uncertain. The CDR3 consists of 15 residues. With 5 bases removed from V and 0 bases from J, the gap between germline ends came to 14 bases. The germline V gene encodes CDR1 MNHNS and CDR2 SASEGT. CDR3 in amino acids: CASSRGRLNSYEQYF. For the CDR3, the DNA is TGTGCCAGCAGTCGAGGCAGGCTGAACTCCTACGAGCAGTACTTC.

The chain carries TRBV5-5 and TRBJ2-3; D gene ambiguous. V lost 0 bases and J lost 6, with 5 bases in between. The germline CDR1 and CDR2 sequences are SGHKS and YYEKEE (reference sequence). The CDR3 is made up of 12 amino acids. The CDR3 nucleotides read TGTGCCAGCAGCTTGGTGGGGGATACGCAGTATTTT. The encoded protein is CASSLVGDTQYF.

V gene TRBV5-1 combines with J gene TRBJ2-7; D is unresolved. The CDR3 extends over 14 amino acids. Trimming took 0 bases from V and 1 from J, leaving 8 bases between them. Germline CDR1 is SGHRS and CDR2 is YFSETQ. The CDR3 region has the DNA TGCGCCAGCAGCTTGGCGTCAACGTCCTACGAGCAGTACTTC. This codes for CASSLASTSYEQYF.